The clone carrying this T cell receptor (beta chain) was found many times. Its target is unknown. This record belongs to a study of T cells in Graves' hyperthyroidism and ophthalmopathy. General study results and limits: Most expanded thyroid clonotypes above 0.001 also appeared in blood.

If no ophthalmopathy progression occurred within 18 months, Graves' hyperthyroidism was stable. Amplification targeted TCR beta CDR3 regions from RNA transcripts. RT-PCR in the first round (using the HTBI primer set) targeted the TCR CDR3. TCRdb redid the calling of the multiplex PCR reads with MiXCR, one entry per CDR3 protein. The table records a few hundred thousand distinct CDR3 sequences, 14% to 15% of them present only once. From germline, CDR1 is MDHEN and CDR2 SYDVKM. Trimming removed 3 bases from V and 1 base from J, with 9 bases in between. The CDR3 is made up of 14 amino acids. This TCR derives from a woman aged 30 to 39 with Graves' hyperthyroidism. The sample taken for sequencing was blood. The chain employs TRBV28 and TRBJ1-1; the D is unclear. This chain's CDR3 is CASSFLQPNTEAFF. The CDR3 nucleotides read TGTGCCAGCAGTTTCTTACAGCCGAACACTGAAGCTTTCTTT. Together with reference TRBV28 and TRBJ1-1, the CDR3 gives the full variable domain: DVKVTQSSRYLVKRTGEKVFLECVQDMDHENMFWYRQDPGLGLRLIYFSYDVKMKEKGDIPEGYSVSREKKERFSLILESASTNQTSMYLCASSFLQPNTEAFFGQGTRLTVV.